These 9 T cell receptor beta chains came from one sample sequenced in a study of CD8 T cells in ankylosing spondylitis (dated by TCRdb to the late 2010s). Library preparation employed 5' RACE. TCRdb lists the instrument as Illumina HiSeq 2500. TCRdb cleaned the public reads at Q25 with fastp, built clones with MiXCR and kept in-frame beta chains. Rows are unified per CDR3 protein, each entry keeping the most common DNA and genes. Present in this sample are about 480,000 distinct CDR3 sequences, roughly a sixth of which were seen just once. Approximately 0.97% of the sample lies in the top ten. Study-level results and caveats: Blood from ankylosing spondylitis patients appeared to be characterized by a TCR beta motif composed of eight highly homologous amino acid variants.

These receptors lack a known antigen. Sample: blood, either unsorted or a sorted T cell fraction (not recorded which). These receptors all come from a male donor with ankylosing spondylitis.

The rearrangement joins TRBV28 to TRBJ2-3; D gene uncertain. Germline V lookup: CDR1 MDHEN, CDR2 SYDVKM. Trimming stripped 6 bases from V and 3 bases from J, with 16 bases between. The CDR3 has 15 residues. The CDR3 nucleotides are TGTGCCAGCAGAACCTCGGAAAGGACGACAGATACGCAGTATTTT. Translated: CASRTSERTTDTQYF. The full variable domain, with the rest looked up from reference TRBV28 and TRBJ2-3, is DVKVTQSSRYLVKRTGEKVFLECVQDMDHENMFWYRQDPGLGLRLIYFSYDVKMKEKGDIPEGYSVSREKKERFSLILESASTNQTSMYLCASRTSERTTDTQYFGPGTRLTVL.

The chain is built from TRBV5-1 and TRBJ2-3, with D possibly being TRBD2 (6 bases). CDR1 is SGHRS and CDR2 is YFSETQ in the germline V gene. V gave up 3 bases and J gave up 6 bases, with 14 bases separating them. The length of the CDR3 is 14 residues. In DNA form, the CDR3 reads TGCGCCAGCAGCTACCGGCGGGAAGAGGATACGCAGTATTTT. Protein sequence: CASSYRREEDTQYF. Together with reference TRBV5-1 and TRBJ2-3, the CDR3 gives the full variable domain: KAGVTQTPRYLIKTRGQQVTLSCSPISGHRSVSWYQQTPGQGLQFLFEYFSETQRNKGNFPGRFSGRQFSNSRSEMNVSTLELGDSALYLCASSYRREEDTQYFGPGTRLTVL.

V is TRBV6-1 and J is TRBJ2-7; 8 positions match TRBD2. The germline V gene encodes CDR1 MNHNS and CDR2 SASEGT. The CDR3 totals 15 residues. V was clipped by 0 bases and J by 6 bases; unmatched bases: 7. CDR3 nucleotide sequence: TGTGCCAGCAGTGAAGCGGGACTAGGACGGGGCGAGCAGTACTTC. Translation gives CASSEAGLGRGEQYF.

The chain is built from TRBV5-5 and TRBJ1-2; D gene unclear. Germline CDR1 is SGHKS and CDR2 is YYEKEE (reference sequence). V was clipped by 1 base and J by 6 bases, with 7 bases between them. CDR3 size: 12 residues. This CDR3 is CASSLFGDGYTF. CDR3 nucleotide sequence: TGTGCCAGCAGCTTGTTCGGGGATGGCTACACCTTC.

The chain has TRBV13 and TRBJ1-4; TRBD1 might be the D (6 bases). Germline V CDR1 and CDR2: PRHDT, FYEKMQ (reference sequence). The CDR3 totals 17 residues. Trimming took off 3 bases at V and 1 base at J, with 15 bases between the two ends. CDR3 amino acids: CASSFGTRGETNEKLFF. The CDR3 region has the DNA TGTGCCAGCAGCTTTGGGACACGAGGGGAAACTAATGAAAAACTGTTTTTT.

The chain links TRBV4-1 to TRBJ2-7; tentative D call: TRBD1 (6 bases). The CDR3 spans 17 residues. Germline V gene sequence: CDR1 MGHRA, CDR2 YSYEKL. With 1 base removed from V and 0 bases from J, the gap between germline ends came to 16 bases. The CDR3 DNA sequence: TGCGCCAGCAGCCAAGGCCCGGGGACATCGAGCTCCTACGAGCAGTACTTC. This gives the protein CASSQGPGTSSSYEQYF.

V usage is TRBV28 and J usage is TRBJ2-7, with D possibly TRBD2 on 6 matching bases. V was trimmed by 5 bases and J by 0 bases, leaving 14 bases between them. The CDR3 is 15 amino acids. CDR1 and CDR2 from the germline V gene are MDHEN and SYDVKM. CDR3 amino acids: CASSPGGTASYEQYF. CDR3 in DNA: TGTGCCAGCAGTCCGGGCGGGACGGCCTCCTACGAGCAGTACTTC.

The V gene is TRBV7-2, the J gene TRBJ2-7; the D call may be TRBD1 or TRBD2 (5 bases each). The ends were cut back, 5 bases at V and 6 bases at J, with 11 bases in the middle. Germline V gives CDR1 SGHTA, CDR2 FQGNSA. This CDR3 is 12 amino acids long. In nucleotides, the CDR3 is TGTGCCAGCAGCGAGAGGGGTACCGAGCAGTACTTC. Translating it yields CASSERGTEQYF.

The V call is TRBV20-1, the J call TRBJ2-7; 13 nucleotides agree with TRBD2. The CDR3 extends over 15 amino acids. Germline V gene data show CDR1 as DFQATT and CDR2 as SNEGSKA (reference sequence). Unmatched junction bases numbered 8, after V lost 3 bases and J lost 6 bases. CDR3 DNA sequence: TGCAGTGCTAGGAACCACGGGACTAGCGGGACCGAGCAGTACTTC. Translating it yields CSARNHGTSGTEQYF.